Described below is a single T cell receptor (beta chain) sequence and its context. These data originate in a study of PD-L1 blockade in urothelial cancer. Indicated time point: pretreatment peripheral blood. TCRdb's table, derived via immunoSEQ multiplex PCR, lists solely in-frame clones and lacks some. The sample yields tens of thousands of clones, about 76% seen once. Germline trimming cut 3 bases from V and 5 bases from J; bases unmatched to any gene: 12. CDR1 SGHNT and CDR2 YYREEE come from the germline V gene (reference sequence). The CDR3 totals 17 residues. This sequence was found in a man in his 70s with urothelial cancer. The chain employs TRBV5-4 and TRBJ2-1, with 9 bases fitting TRBD2. This material consisted of PBMCs, taken around atezolizumab (anti-PD-L1) treatment. CDR3 sequence (DNA): TGTGCCAGCAGCTCAGCAGGCATAGCGGGAGTCGACAATGAGCAGTTCTTC. This encodes CASSSAGIAGVDNEQFF.